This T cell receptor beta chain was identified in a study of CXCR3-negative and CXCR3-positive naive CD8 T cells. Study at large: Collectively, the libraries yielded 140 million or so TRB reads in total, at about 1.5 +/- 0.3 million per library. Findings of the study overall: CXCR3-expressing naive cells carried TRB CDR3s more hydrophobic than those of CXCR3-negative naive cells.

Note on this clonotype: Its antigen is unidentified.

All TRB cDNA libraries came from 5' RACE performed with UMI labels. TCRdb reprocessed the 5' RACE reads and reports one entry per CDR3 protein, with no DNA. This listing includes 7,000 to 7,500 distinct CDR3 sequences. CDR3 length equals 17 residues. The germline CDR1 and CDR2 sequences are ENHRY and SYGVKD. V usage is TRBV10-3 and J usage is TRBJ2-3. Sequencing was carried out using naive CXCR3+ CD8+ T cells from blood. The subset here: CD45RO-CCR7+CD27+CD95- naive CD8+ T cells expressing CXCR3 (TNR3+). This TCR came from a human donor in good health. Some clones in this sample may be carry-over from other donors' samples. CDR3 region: CAISESKGTGSTDTQYF.